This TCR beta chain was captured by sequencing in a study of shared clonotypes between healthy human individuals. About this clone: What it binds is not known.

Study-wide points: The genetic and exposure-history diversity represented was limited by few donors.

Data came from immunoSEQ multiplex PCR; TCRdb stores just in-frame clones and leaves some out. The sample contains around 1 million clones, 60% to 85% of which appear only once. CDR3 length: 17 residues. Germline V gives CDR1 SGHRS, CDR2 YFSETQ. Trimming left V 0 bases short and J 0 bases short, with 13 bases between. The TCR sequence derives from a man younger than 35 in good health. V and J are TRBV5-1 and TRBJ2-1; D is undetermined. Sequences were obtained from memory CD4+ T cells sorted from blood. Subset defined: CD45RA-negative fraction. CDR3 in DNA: TGCGCCAGCAGCTTGGGAACTACTATTAGCTCCTACAATGAGCAGTTCTTC. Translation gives CASSLGTTISSYNEQFF.